The rows below give T cell receptor beta chains drawn from one sample of a study of cytomegalovirus exposure and HLA in healthy donors. Produced via immunoSEQ multiplex PCR; TCRdb's table is partial and in-frame only. The table includes 200,000 or so clones, around four fifths detected once. Sample: PBMCs. The source is a middle-aged man in good health and CMV-seronegative. Each CDR3 is given with its conserved first and last residue. The D gene is left open where the match is weak. Size is stated for part of the rows, as once, few or many counts, or as a class when the clone is expanded.

CDR3aa	CDR3nt	abundance	j_gene	d_gene	v_gene
CASSTSTSGTSGNNEQFF	TGCGCCAGCAGCACCTCAACCTCGGGGACTAGCGGAAACAATGAGCAGTTCTTC	.	TRBJ2-1	TRBD2	TRBV5-1
CASSRGVAQNEQFF	TGTGCCAGCAGCCGCGGGGTGGCGCAAAATGAGCAGTTCTTC	.	TRBJ2-1	.	TRBV6-5
CASSVVDSGLLHEQYF	TGTGCCAGCAGCGTAGTGGATTCAGGCCTACTCCACGAGCAGTACTTC	.	TRBJ2-7	.	TRBV9
CASSPPMRDEQFF	TGTGCCAGCTCACCACCGATGAGGGATGAGCAGTTCTTC	.	TRBJ2-1	.	TRBV18
CASSLGEKGLNQPQHF	TGCGCCAGCAGCTTAGGGGAAAAGGGGCTAAATCAGCCCCAGCATTTT	.	TRBJ1-5	.	TRBV5-1
CSARTGRDTEAFF	TGCAGCGCCAGGACAGGGAGGGACACTGAAGCTTTCTTT	.	TRBJ1-1	TRBD1	TRBV29-1
CASSLEAGFGLSGYTF	TGTGCCAGCAGCTTAGAAGCAGGGTTCGGTCTAAGTGGCTACACCTTC	few	TRBJ1-2	.	TRBV7-2
CATSRRKTSGSTDTQYF	TGTGCCACCAGCAGACGGAAGACTAGCGGAAGCACAGATACGCAGTATTTT	.	TRBJ2-3	TRBD2	TRBV15
CASSSPWTDARGYTF	TGTGCCAGCAGTTCGCCATGGACAGATGCTCGTGGCTACACCTTC	.	TRBJ1-2	.	TRBV6-1
CASSFQGFTDTQYF	TGTGCCAGCAGTTTTCAGGGGTTCACAGATACGCAGTATTTT	.	TRBJ2-3	.	TRBV27
CASSLTTSNEQYF	TGTGCCAGCAGTTTGACTACTAGCAACGAGCAGTACTTC	few	TRBJ2-7	.	TRBV28
CASSLGQGAKNIQYF	TGTGCCAGCAGCTTGGGGCAGGGGGCCAAAAACATTCAGTACTTC	.	TRBJ2-4	.	TRBV5-8
CASSPLAGGRYEQYF	TGTGCCAGCAGCCCATTAGCGGGAGGGCGCTACGAGCAGTACTTC	.	TRBJ2-7	TRBD2	TRBV11-2
CAISAGNSNQPQHF	TGTGCCATCAGTGCAGGGAATAGCAATCAGCCCCAGCATTTT	.	TRBJ1-5	.	TRBV10-3
CASTDQGGSEQFF	TGCGCCAGCACGGACCAAGGTGGGAGTGAGCAGTTCTTC	.	TRBJ2-1	.	TRBV5-1
CSVVGGVWTDTQYF	TGCAGCGTGGTGGGGGGAGTTTGGACAGATACGCAGTATTTT	.	TRBJ2-3	.	TRBV29-1
CASSPTWGQGYEQYF	TGCGCCAGCAGCCCAACTTGGGGACAGGGCTACGAGCAGTACTTC	.	TRBJ2-7	TRBD1	TRBV5-1
CASSPLADSYNEQFF	TGTGCCAGCAGTCCTTTAGCAGACTCCTACAATGAGCAGTTCTTC	.	TRBJ2-1	.	TRBV28
CAWSRDLSPGYPYEQYF	TGTGCCTGGAGCCGAGACCTTTCCCCGGGATACCCCTACGAGCAGTACTTC	.	TRBJ2-7	.	TRBV30
CASSERQGFYYGYTF	TGTGCCAGCAGTGAACGACAGGGATTTTACTATGGCTACACCTTC	.	TRBJ1-2	TRBD1	TRBV2
CASSSLYTGVGTDTQYF	TGTGCCAGCAGCAGCTTATACACGGGAGTTGGAACAGATACGCAGTATTTT	.	TRBJ2-3	.	TRBV7-6
CASKGQGDEQYF	TGCGCCAGCAAGGGACAGGGGGACGAGCAGTACTTC	few	TRBJ2-7	TRBD1	TRBV5-1
CASGGRNFQETQYF	TGTGCCAGCGGAGGGCGGAACTTCCAAGAGACCCAGTACTTC	.	TRBJ2-5	.	TRBV5-4
CASSLGEGSYNEQFF	TGCGCCAGCAGCTTGGGGGAGGGTTCCTACAATGAGCAGTTCTTC	.	TRBJ2-1	TRBD2	TRBV5-1